The 24 T cell receptor beta chains below come from one sample, sequenced in a study of shared clonotypes between healthy human individuals. Only in-frame clones appear in the TCRdb table, and some are missing; sequencing was by immunoSEQ multiplex PCR. In the table there are about 2.3 million clones, 85% to 95% of which are singletons. Material for sequencing was naive CD4+ T cells from PBMCs. Specified subset: CD45RA+ positively selected. Every receptor here comes from a man aged 18 to 29 in good health. Some clones in this sample may be carry-over from other donors' samples.

This clone came up once. This chain uses TRBV9 with TRBJ2-6; 8 nucleotides align to TRBD2. V shed 8 bases, J shed 0 bases, and the junction held 10 bases outside the gene matches. Germline V gene lookup returns CDR1 SGDLS and CDR2 YYNGEE. The CDR3 is 17 amino acids. CDR3 amino acids: CASQPRAGASGANVLTF. In nucleotides, the CDR3 is TGTGCCAGTCAACCACGAGCGGGAGCCTCTGGGGCCAACGTCCTGACTTTC.

V and J are TRBV30 and TRBJ2-1, with TRBD2 identical over 10 bases. CDR1 is GTSNPN, CDR2 SVGIG, per germline (reference sequence). CDR3 size: 16 residues. Unmatched junction bases numbered 3, after V lost 1 base and J lost 0 bases. CDR3 nucleotides: TGTGCCTGGAGTGGGGCTAGCGGGGGCTCCTACAATGAGCAGTTCTTC. Protein sequence: CAWSGASGGSYNEQFF. Based on the CDR3 plus reference TRBV30 and TRBJ2-1, the full variable domain is SQTIHQWPATLVQPVGSPLSLECTVEGTSNPNLYWYRQAAGRGLQLLFYSVGIGQISSEVPQNLSASRPQDRQFILSSKKLLLSDSGFYLCAWSGASGGSYNEQFFGPGTRLTVL.

This clone has just one count. This rearrangement joins TRBV6-1 to TRBJ1-5; D may be TRBD1 (5 bases). V shed 6 bases and J shed 0 bases, with 9 bases lying between them. Per the germline V gene, CDR1 is MNHNS and CDR2 is SASEGT. The CDR3 runs to 14 residues. Here the CDR3 reads CASSTGYSNQPQHF. As DNA, the CDR3 is TGTGCCAGCAGCACAGGTTATAGCAATCAGCCCCAGCATTTT.

The chain employs TRBV7-2 and TRBJ2-1; D unclear. In germline, CDR1 is SGHTA, CDR2 FQGNSA. The V gene lost 3 bases and the J gene lost 8 bases, with 14 bases spanning the gap. The CDR3 has 14 residues. In DNA form, the CDR3 reads TGTGCCAGCAGCTTCTTAATCCCCACCGATGAGCAGTTCTTC. Its translation: CASSFLIPTDEQFF.

J is TRBJ1-2 and V is TRBV5-6; D may be TRBD1 (6 bases). Germline CDR1 reads SGHDT; CDR2 reads YYEEEE. V lost 3 bases, J lost 5 bases, and 8 bases lay in between. The length of the CDR3 is 12 residues. CDR3 nucleotide sequence: TGTGCCAGCAGCTGGACAGAGTATGGCTACACCTTC. Amino acids: CASSWTEYGYTF.

This chain links TRBV9 with TRBJ2-3; 10 bases agree with TRBD1. Per the germline V gene, CDR1 is SGDLS and CDR2 is YYNGEE. The V and J ends lost 2 bases and 1 base, in that order; junction bases with no gene match: 4. The CDR3 length is 16 residues. In DNA form, the CDR3 reads TGTGCCAGCAGCGTTTCGGACAGGGGGGGCACAGATACGCAGTATTTT. Protein product: CASSVSDRGGTDTQYF.

V is TRBV6-1 and J is TRBJ1-1, with D maybe TRBD1 (6 bases). The CDR3 sequence is 13 residues long. CDR1 and CDR2 (germline): MNHNS, SASEGT. The germline V and J ends were trimmed by 6 bases and 5 bases, with 13 bases remaining between them. CDR3 DNA: TGTGCCAGCAGGAGGGACACTTATACTGAAGCTTTCTTT. Translated: CASRRDTYTEAFF.

This clone was seen a single time. This chain joins TRBV29-1 and TRBJ2-2, with 7 nucleotides matching TRBD2. CDR3 length equals 14 residues. With 6 bases clipped from V and 6 bases from J, the junction kept 10 bases outside the gene matches. The V gene's germline CDR1 is SQVTM and CDR2 ANQGSEA. CDR3 in amino acids: CSVTPRDYPGELFF. The CDR3 bases are TGCAGCGTGACCCCCAGGGACTACCCCGGGGAGCTGTTTTTT.

This rearrangement joins TRBV29-1 to TRBJ2-1; TRBD2 agrees at 8 bases. The CDR3 has 14 residues. Germline assignment: CDR1 SQVTM and CDR2 ANQGSEA. Unmatched junction bases numbered 11, after V lost 6 bases and J lost 7 bases. The CDR3 nucleotides read TGCAGCGTCTCAATGCGGGAGGTGTCTAATGAGCAGTTCTTC. The encoded protein is CSVSMREVSNEQFF.

The chain recombines TRBV2 with TRBJ1-4; D unclear. From germline, CDR1 is SNHLY and CDR2 FYNNEI. Deletions cut 5 bases from V and 10 bases from J, with 17 bases between. This CDR3 region has 14 residues. CDR3 in DNA: TGTGCCAGCAGTCGGGCAGTCGTACCGGGAAAACTGTTTTTT. It yields the protein CASSRAVVPGKLFF.

The V call is TRBV28, the J call TRBJ2-5; possibly TRBD1 for D (6 bases). CDR1 is MDHEN and CDR2 is SYDVKM in the germline V gene. There are 16 residues in the CDR3. The V and J ends lost 5 bases and 4 bases respectively, with 20 bases between them. The chain's CDR3 is CASSLTGRYGTETQYF. CDR3 bases: TGTGCCAGCAGTCTCACAGGGCGGTACGGCACAGAGACCCAGTACTTC.

Remarks on this clone: The sample has other DNA sequences that encode this CDR3 too. The gene calls are TRBV11-2 and TRBJ2-5, with TRBD2 identical over 13 bases. CDR1 and CDR2 (germline): SGHAT, FQNNGV. Germline trimming cut 5 bases from V and 4 bases from J; bases unmatched to any gene: 10. This CDR3 is built from 17 residues. In DNA, the CDR3 is TGTGCCAGCAGCCGACTAGCGGGAGGTCCGGTGGGAGAGACCCAGTACTTC. This sequence encodes CASSRLAGGPVGETQYF. Drawing the rest from reference TRBV11-2 and TRBJ2-5, the complete variable domain is EAGVAQSPRYKIIEKRQSVAFWCNPISGHATLYWYQQILGQGPKLLIQFQNNGVVDDSQLPKDRFSAERLKGVDSTLKIQPAKLEDSAVYLCASSRLAGGPVGETQYFGPGTRLLVL.

V usage is TRBV30 and J usage is TRBJ1-3, with D maybe TRBD1 (6 bases). Germline CDR1 and CDR2: GTSNPN and SVGIG (reference sequence). Trimming removed 6 bases at V and 0 bases at J, with 15 bases between. The CDR3 covers 15 residues. The CDR3 loop reads CACPGGLSSGNTIYF. The CDR3 region has the DNA TGTGCCTGCCCTGGGGGGCTAAGCTCTGGAAACACCATATATTTT.

Details on this clone: Other DNA sequences in this specimen translate into the identical CDR3. V and J are TRBV11-2 and TRBJ2-5; 8 bases agree with TRBD2. V dropped 2 bases and J dropped 4; count of bases not matched to a gene: 3. The CDR3 runs to 14 residues. Germline-derived CDR1 and CDR2 are SGHAT and FQNNGV. The CDR3 DNA sequence: TGTGCCAGCAGCTTAAGGGCGGGGGGAGAGACCCAGTACTTC. Residues: CASSLRAGGETQYF.

CDR3 coding DNA: TGTGCCAGCAGCTTAGCGGCGGGAGCACTCACAGATACGCAGTATTTT. It codes for CASSLAAGALTDTQYF. This chain connects TRBV11-2 to TRBJ2-3; 7 bases align to TRBD2. The V segment lost 1 base and the J segment 2 bases; nucleotides outside the gene matches: 6. The CDR3 sequence is 16 residues long. Germline CDR1 and CDR2: SGHAT and FQNNGV.

This clone was detected once. In the same sample, other DNA sequences code for this CDR3. This chain's CDR3 is CASSPPPGANVLTF. The CDR3 DNA reads TGTGCCAGCAGTCCCCCCCCGGGGGCCAACGTCCTGACTTTC. The chain employs TRBV27 and TRBJ2-6; no definite D call. V was shortened by 5 bases and J by 4 bases, with 9 bases between the two germline ends. From germline, CDR1 is MNHEY and CDR2 SMNVEV (reference sequence). This CDR3 is built from 14 residues.

CDR3 nucleotide sequence: TGTGCCTGGGGACAGGGGTACAATCAGCCCCAGCATTTT. Protein product: CAWGQGYNQPQHF. This sequence joins TRBV30 and TRBJ1-5, with 9 bases matching TRBD1. The junction had 2 bases not matched to a gene; V was cut back by 5 bases and J by 3 bases. There are 13 residues in the CDR3. Germline CDR1 GTSNPN, CDR2 SVGIG (reference sequence).

This clone has just a few counts. This CDR3 is also generated by other DNA sequences in the sample. The rearrangement joins TRBV7-9 to TRBJ1-3; 9 bases are a match to TRBD1. V was clipped by 5 bases and J by 0 bases; unmatched bases: 2. Germline-derived CDR1 and CDR2 are SEHNR and FQNEAQ (reference sequence). This CDR3 is built from 15 residues. The CDR3 nucleotides read TGTGCCAGCAGCCCGGACAGGGGCTCTGGAAACACCATATATTTT. The encoded protein is CASSPDRGSGNTIYF.

This chain links TRBV19 with TRBJ2-1; D might be TRBD2 (6 bases). Deletions cut 1 base from V and 2 bases from J, with 12 bases between. The CDR3 extends over 16 amino acids. From germline, CDR1 is LNHDA and CDR2 SQIVND (reference sequence). DNA for the CDR3: TGTGCCAGTAGTATAGGTGGCGGGGCCCCCTACAATGAGCAGTTCTTC. Protein: CASSIGGGAPYNEQFF.

The chain couples TRBV19 to TRBJ2-7, with 7 nucleotides matching TRBD1. This CDR3 has 16 residues. From germline, CDR1 is LNHDA and CDR2 SQIVND (reference sequence). Losses at the gene ends were 4 bases for V and 0 bases for J; bases not matched to a gene: 9. CDR3 sequence (DNA): TGTGCCAGTAGTAACACGCCGGGACAGCGCTCCTACGAGCAGTACTTC. It encodes CASSNTPGQRSYEQYF.

The chain carries TRBV28 and TRBJ1-2; 8 bases fit TRBD1. This CDR3 contains 14 residues. The trim removed 0 bases at V and 6 bases at J, leaving 3 bases unmatched. Germline CDR1 MDHEN, CDR2 SYDVKM. CDR3 in amino acids: CASSLWTGVDGYTF. CDR3 nucleotides: TGTGCCAGCAGTTTATGGACAGGGGTCGATGGCTACACCTTC.

The gene calls are TRBV5-4 and TRBJ2-3; tentative D call: TRBD2 (5 bases). Trimming left V 5 bases short and J 7 bases short, with 14 bases between. The CDR3 runs to 13 residues. Germline loops: CDR1 SGHNT, CDR2 YYREEE (reference sequence). CDR3 in DNA: TGTGCCAGCAGACAGAGGGTTTCGAATACGCAGTATTTT. As protein: CASRQRVSNTQYF.

This chain links TRBV9 with TRBJ1-5; the D gene is possibly TRBD1 (5 bases). Germline lookup yields CDR1 SGDLS and CDR2 YYNGEE. V was pared by 3 bases and J by 6 bases, with 13 bases between. The CDR3 is 14 residues long. This chain's CDR3 is CASSDGAAGQPQHF. The CDR3 DNA reads as TGTGCCAGCAGCGACGGGGCGGCAGGTCAGCCCCAGCATTTT.

V and J are TRBV5-1 and TRBJ2-1; 8 bases match TRBD2. The germline gives CDR1 SGHRS, CDR2 YFSETQ. This CDR3 is built from 13 residues. V lost 4 bases to trimming and J lost 6 bases; unmatched junction nucleotides: 3. CDR3 in DNA: TGCGCCAGCAGCCTAACTAGCGGCAATGAGCAGTTCTTC. Its translation: CASSLTSGNEQFF.